The rows below give T cell receptor beta chains drawn from one sample of a study of CD4+ T cells in melanoma. Here immunoSEQ multiplex PCR was the method, and the copy in TCRdb shows in-frame clones only, minus some. The repertoire holds about 54,000 clones, with almost 70% as singletons. Sequencing used tumor tissue. These receptors came from a human donor with melanoma. The CDR3 runs from the conserved cysteine through the conserved F or W. The D gene is left open where the match is weak. The size entry is marked missing in some rows and otherwise reads once, few, many or a size class.

CDR3aa	v_gene	j_gene	d_gene	abundance
CASSDGTPNQPQHF	TRBV2	TRBJ1-5	.	.
CATSRGDGEKLFF	TRBV15	TRBJ1-4	.	.
CASSQDRLAGGGEQYF	TRBV4-3	TRBJ2-7	TRBD2	.
CATKEGGVDTGELFF	TRBV30	TRBJ2-2	.	.
CASSPGQDEQYF	TRBV7-9	TRBJ2-7	TRBD1	.
CATNLAGGANTEAFF	TRBV5-4	TRBJ1-1	.	.
CASSLRDGAKATIYF	TRBV5-4	TRBJ1-3	.	.
CASSSGGQQETQYF	TRBV7-9	TRBJ2-5	.	.
CAWTGTDAYEQYF	TRBV30	TRBJ2-7	.	many
CASSGQGEEKLFF	TRBV6-1	TRBJ1-4	TRBD1	.
CASSKSGLANEQFF	TRBV7-3	TRBJ2-1	TRBD2	.
CATSIRIGYNEQFF	TRBV15	TRBJ2-1	.	.
CASSQINSKAYEQYF	TRBV4-1	TRBJ2-7	.	.
CASSSTSGQNSYEQYF	TRBV7-9	TRBJ2-7	TRBD1	.
CAWSDQSNQPQHF	TRBV30	TRBJ1-5	.	.
CAITVGSSYNEQFF	TRBV10-3	TRBJ2-1	.	.
CASSLGGQGTWTYEQYF	TRBV7-8	TRBJ2-7	TRBD1	.